These 32 T cell receptor beta chains were all obtained from the same sample, sequenced in a study of T cells expressing NK-cell markers (dated by TCRdb to the early 2020s). The protocol used for the library was 5' RACE. TCRdb lists the instrument as Illumina HiSeq 2000. TCRdb reprocessed the reads and provides one entry for every CDR3 protein sequence; no DNA is given. The sample's clone listing holds 400,000 to 450,000 distinct CDR3 sequences. The ten biggest clones cover approximately 7% of the sample. The sequencing sample was made of blood T cells: a sorted CD56 or NKG2C T cell subset, CD4+ or CD8+ T cells, or bulk PBMC T cells (not recorded which). These receptors all come from a woman between 18 and 70 years old in good health.

The genes are TRBV6-5 and TRBJ1-1; TCRdb outputs TRBD1, but without DNA this stays unchecked. The CDR3 extends over 15 amino acids. Germline V gene lookup returns CDR1 MNHEY and CDR2 SVGAGI. CDR3 loop: CASSYSTGWNTEAFF.

V usage is TRBV20-1 and J usage is TRBJ2-7; as DNA is missing, the TRBD2 call by TCRdb cannot be tested. The CDR3 has 13 amino acids. Germline V CDR1 and CDR2: DFQATT, SNEGSKA (reference sequence). CDR3 loop: CSAITSRAYEQYF.

This CDR3 is CASSLKTSGTGELFF. The chain joins TRBV7-8 to TRBJ2-2; without DNA, the TCRdb call of TRBD2 cannot be checked. From germline, CDR1 is SGHVS and CDR2 FQNEAQ. The CDR3 has 15 amino acids.

The rearrangement uses TRBV6-2 or TRBV6-3 and TRBJ2-5; TCRdb picks TRBD2, but there is no DNA to check that call. From germline, CDR1 is MNHEY and CDR2 SVGEGT. The CDR3 is 15 amino acids. CDR3 sequence: CASSPGLAVLGTQYF.

The genes are TRBV4-2 and TRBJ2-2; TCRdb's D call of TRBD1 is untestable without DNA. The CDR3 extends over 17 amino acids. Germline V lookup: CDR1 LGHNA, CDR2 YNFKEQ. CDR3 in amino acids: CASSQEGDRGRNGELFF.

The J gene is TRBJ2-1, the V gene TRBV27. In germline, CDR1 is MNHEY, CDR2 SMNVEV (reference sequence). The CDR3 consists of 16 residues. CDR3 protein: CASSLYSSPSPNEQFF.

The chain is built from TRBV7-2 and TRBJ2-7; the D call of TRBD2 rests on TCRdb alone, since no DNA is present to check it. The CDR3 runs 15 residues. The V gene's germline CDR1 is SGHTA and CDR2 FQGNSA. CDR3 residues: CASSFFTSVMYEQYF.

The V gene is TRBV25-1, the J gene TRBJ2-1; TCRdb's D gene call, TRBD2, goes unchecked for lack of DNA. Germline V lookup: CDR1 MGHDK, CDR2 SYGVNS. The CDR3 loop spans 16 amino acids. CDR3 sequence: CASSVSGSMGYNEQFF.

The J gene is TRBJ2-5, the V gene TRBV29-1; TCRdb proposes TRBD2, but this gene call is untestable without DNA. This CDR3 is 14 amino acids long. Germline CDR1 SQVTM, CDR2 ANQGSEA. CDR3 sequence reads: CSVISGGGQETQYF.

V and J are TRBV5-6 and TRBJ2-1; the D call from TCRdb, TRBD1, cannot be confirmed without DNA. Per germline, CDR1 SGHDT and CDR2 YYEEEE. CDR3 length: 16 amino acids. This chain's CDR3 is CASSLPGQPSYNEQFF.

V and J are TRBV20-1 and TRBJ2-5; TCRdb picks TRBD2, but there is no DNA to check that call. The CDR3 runs to 15 residues. Germline V lookup: CDR1 DFQATT, CDR2 SNEGSKA (reference sequence). This chain's CDR3 is CSADRWREGPETQYF.

The genes are TRBV5-1 and TRBJ2-5; TCRdb returns TRBD1, unconfirmable since there is no DNA. CDR3 length: 15 residues. Germline CDR1 SGHRS, CDR2 YFSETQ. CDR3 amino acids: CASSWGTGPQETQYF.

The chain has TRBV30 and TRBJ1-1. The CDR3 is made up of 12 amino acids. Germline CDR1 and CDR2: GTSNPN and SVGIG (reference sequence). CDR3 sequence reads: CAWSWSLPEAFF.

The chain recombines TRBV5-6 with TRBJ2-1; TCRdb's D call, TRBD2, is unchecked because there is no DNA. Germline CDR1 SGHDT, CDR2 YYEEEE. The CDR3 is made up of 15 amino acids. The CDR3 spells CASSFRTSGANEQFF.

The chain combines TRBV11-2 with TRBJ1-4; TCRdb reports TRBD1, a call that lacks DNA to check it against. The CDR3 consists of 16 residues. CDR1 and CDR2 (germline): SGHAT, FQNNGV. CDR3: CASSLDPGATNEKLFF.

CDR3 in amino acids: CASSQAQGIATQYF. The chain is built from TRBV4-3 and TRBJ2-3; the TRBD1 assignment by TCRdb is unverifiable without DNA. This CDR3 is 14 amino acids long. Germline values: CDR1 LGHNA, CDR2 YSLEER.

The rearrangement joins TRBV5-1 to TRBJ1-5; TCRdb's D call of TRBD1 is untestable without DNA. The CDR3 covers 17 residues. CDR1 is SGHRS and CDR2 is YFSETQ in the germline V gene. The CDR3 loop is CASSPGNLDSSNQPQHF.

The rearrangement links TRBV29-1 to TRBJ2-5. The CDR3 covers 12 residues. CDR1 is SQVTM, CDR2 ANQGSEA, per germline. CDR3 loop: CSATGDQETQYF.

The genes are TRBV7-3 and TRBJ2-7. CDR3 length: 12 amino acids. Germline V gene sequence: CDR1 SGHTA, CDR2 FQGTGA. This CDR3 is CASSLWRAEQYF. Variable domain in full (rest from reference TRBV7-3 and TRBJ2-7): GAGVSQTPSNKVTEKGKYVELRCDPISGHTALYWYRQSLGQGPEFLIYFQGTGAADDSGLPNDRFFAVRPEGSVSTLKIQRTERGDSAVYLCASSLWRAEQYFGPGTRLTVT.

V usage is TRBV20-1 and J usage is TRBJ2-7; TCRdb gives TRBD1 as the D gene, but with no DNA this cannot be confirmed. The CDR3 has 14 residues. Germline values: CDR1 DFQATT, CDR2 SNEGSKA (reference sequence). The CDR3 reads CSATWDRGPYEQYF.

The chain employs TRBV7-2 and TRBJ2-2; TCRdb's assignment of TRBD1 cannot be checked, as there is no DNA. From germline, CDR1 is SGHTA and CDR2 FQGNSA. CDR3 length: 17 residues. The chain's CDR3 is CASTLGAGVRRSGELFF.

The V call is TRBV18, the J call TRBJ2-5; checking the TCRdb D call of TRBD2 is not possible without DNA. In germline, CDR1 is KGHSH, CDR2 LQKENI. The CDR3 runs 17 residues. The CDR3 loop reads CASSRPGLAGSQETQYF.

V usage is TRBV25-1 and J usage is TRBJ1-1; no DNA is available, so the TRBD1 call from TCRdb remains unchecked. The CDR3 extends over 15 amino acids. CDR1 MGHDK and CDR2 SYGVNS come from the germline V gene. The CDR3 loop is CASSPGASFGGEAFF.

The chain employs TRBV20-1 and TRBJ1-2; TCRdb outputs TRBD1, but without DNA this stays unchecked. The germline V gene has CDR1 DFQATT and CDR2 SNEGSKA (reference sequence). The CDR3 sequence is 14 residues long. The CDR3 sequence is CSAPKLTAAYGYTF.

The CDR3 sequence is CSAPTGLAKADTQYF. This chain joins TRBV20-1 and TRBJ2-3; without DNA, the TCRdb call of TRBD2 cannot be checked. This CDR3 is 15 amino acids long. The germline CDR1 and CDR2 sequences are DFQATT and SNEGSKA (reference sequence).

The V call is TRBV7-2, the J call TRBJ1-3. Germline CDR1 and CDR2: SGHTA and FQGNSA. CDR3 length equals 15 residues. The CDR3 region is CASSLGAGPSDTIYF.

The chain recombines TRBV20-1 with TRBJ2-4; TCRdb's D call of TRBD2 is untestable without DNA. The CDR3 covers 16 residues. Germline V gene sequence: CDR1 DFQATT, CDR2 SNEGSKA (reference sequence). CDR3 amino acids: CSASRGEGLAKNIQYF.

CDR3 region: CSVAGLADGTDTQYF. This chain joins TRBV29-1 and TRBJ2-3; TCRdb proposes TRBD2, but this gene call is untestable without DNA. The length of the CDR3 is 15 residues. Germline assignment: CDR1 SQVTM and CDR2 ANQGSEA.

This rearrangement joins TRBV7-8 to TRBJ2-5; TCRdb gives TRBD2 as the D gene, but with no DNA this cannot be confirmed. Germline loops: CDR1 SGHVS, CDR2 FQNEAQ. This CDR3 contains 18 residues. The CDR3 loop is CASSLWVTSGGLKETQYF.

The chain links TRBV5-1 to TRBJ2-3; the TCRdb D gene call, TRBD2, has no DNA to confirm it. Germline V gives CDR1 SGHRS, CDR2 YFSETQ. The CDR3 length is 15 residues. The CDR3 protein is CASSLVSSGSDTQYF.

The chain joins TRBV7-2 to TRBJ2-2. CDR1 SGHTA and CDR2 FQGNSA come from the germline V gene. The CDR3 extends over 15 amino acids. The CDR3 region is CASSPDRWNTGELFF.

The chain employs TRBV10-1 and TRBJ2-2. The CDR3 totals 18 residues. CDR1 is WNHNN and CDR2 is SYGVQD in the germline V gene (reference sequence). The CDR3: CASSESRELRPNTGELFF.